The T cell receptor (beta chain) described here comes from a study of CD8 T cells in ankylosing spondylitis. General study results and limits: Seven to nine highly homologous variants formed a TCR beta motif that appeared characteristic of ankylosing spondylitis blood.

Germline V gene lookup returns CDR1 MNHEY and CDR2 SMNVEV (reference sequence). There are 12 residues in the CDR3. V was pared by 10 bases and J by 5 bases, with 6 bases of the junction left unmatched. Quantitative 5'-RACE with molecular barcodes produced the TCR beta libraries. TCRdb ran MiXCR on the 5' RACE reads and lists one entry per CDR3 protein. The profile shows about 350,000 distinct CDR3 sequences, approximately 22% of them singletons. Regarding this clonotype: The antigen remains unidentified.

The clonotype was recovered from a male donor with ankylosing spondylitis or in good health (not recorded which). Sequencing was carried out using blood, either unsorted or a sorted T cell fraction (not recorded which). V gene TRBV27 combines with J gene TRBJ2-3; 7 nucleotides line up with TRBD2. The DNA of the CDR3 is TGTGCCACCAGGACGGGGGGAGATACGCAGTATTTT. Translated, it gives CATRTGGDTQYF.